This T cell receptor (beta chain) was captured by sequencing in a study of PD-1 blockade in classical Hodgkin lymphoma. In the case of this clone: The antigen is unknown.

The study's findings and limits: Baseline TCR diversity was reportedly lower in newly diagnosed patients than healthy donors. Anyone who began nivolumab under 1 year after ASCT was excluded.

Libraries were prepared by immunoSEQ multiplex PCR; TCRdb keeps only in-frame clonotypes and omits some of them. The profile shows about 12,000 clones, about 86% of them singletons. Time point meaning: cycle 4 day 1 (C4D1), after more than 5 weeks of nivolumab. All patients relapsed after autologous stem cell transplantation, and brentuximab vedotin exposure varied. The CD4+ T cells used were purified from thawed PBMCs through magnetic negative selection. This sample comprised CD4+ T cells from blood, obtained before the fourth cycle of nivolumab. The receptor was isolated from a human donor with classical Hodgkin lymphoma.

DNA of the CDR3: TGTGCCAGCAGCTTGGGACGTTCCAACTATGGCTACACCTTC. The encoded protein is CASSLGRSNYGYTF. The chain combines TRBV5-8 with TRBJ1-2, with unresolved D. The V and J ends lost 0 bases and 2 bases respectively, with 8 bases between them. This CDR3 spans 14 amino acids. CDR1 and CDR2 (germline): SGHTS, YDEGEE.